This T cell receptor (beta chain) came from a study of blood T cell repertoires in COVID-19. Study-wide background: Sites in the United States, Italy and Spain provided acute and convalescent COVID-19 samples.

In the original processing: Amplification of reference gene primers was used by the study to estimate nucleated cell counts. Generated by immunoSEQ multiplex PCR, the TCRdb table keeps only in-frame clones and is missing some. The D gene and trimming were derived from the DNA, and the V and J assignments and clone size from that table. The sample lists 200,000 or so clones, around 90% occurring once. The J segment lost 6 bases and the V segment lost 1 base, leaving 5 bases of the junction unmatched. There are 15 residues in the CDR3. CDR1 is SGHNT, CDR2 YYREEE, per germline (reference sequence). What the recovered Cohort 3 donors had was two negative PCRs, clearance, or symptom resolution.

This receptor was obtained from a woman aged 25 to 39 who had recovered from COVID-19. Input material: PBMCs or T cells enriched from blood (not recorded which). This chain connects TRBV5-4 to TRBJ2-5, with TRBD2 identical over 11 bases. CDR3 bases: TGTGCCAGCAGCTTGCTAGCGGGGGGCCTACAGACCCAGTACTTC. It translates to CASSLLAGGLQTQYF.